The rows below give T cell receptor beta chains drawn from one sample of a study of CD4 T cells in relation to SARS-CoV-2 and coronaviruses. These receptors' targets are unknown. Repertoires were generated with immunoSEQ multiplex PCR, while TCRdb's copy carries only in-frame clones and drops some. The table shows about 36,000 clones, with around 77% occurring only once. Sequencing was done on a sample of memory CD4+ T cells from PBMCs, cultured in vitro. The receptors come from an adult with COVID-19. Both conserved end residues are part of each CDR3. The D gene is left open where the match is weak. A clone size is listed for some rows: how often the clone was seen (once, few, many), or a class if it is expanded.

DNA,CDR3,V,size,J,D
TGTGCCAGCAGTTCGCCGCCGACAGTTTTGGAGTGGAGGGGCTCCTACGAGCAGTACTTC,CASSSPPTVLEWRGSYEQYF,TRBV6-2/TRBV6-3,-,TRBJ2-7,-
TGTGCCAGTAAGGAGACAGGAGAGACCCAGTACTTC,CASKETGETQYF,TRBV19,once,TRBJ2-5,-
TGCAGTGCTAGTGGTGACAGGCGAGTGTACGAGCAGTACTTC,CSASGDRRVYEQYF,TRBV20-1,-,TRBJ2-7,-
TGTGCCAGCAGTCGGGCGGCCCAAGGTACGCAGTATTTT,CASSRAAQGTQYF,TRBV6-5,-,TRBJ2-3,-
TGCAGTGCTGGACCCTACGAGCAGTACTTC,CSAGPYEQYF,TRBV20-1,-,TRBJ2-7,-
TGTGCCAGCAGCCCCAGCGGGACCGGATTTGAGCAGTTCTTC,CASSPSGTGFEQFF,TRBV6-5,-,TRBJ2-1,TRBD2
TGTGCCAGTAGTATAGGTAGAGCGGGAGGGCCTTTTGAGCAGTTCTTC,CASSIGRAGGPFEQFF,TRBV19,-,TRBJ2-1,TRBD2
TGCGCCAGCAGCTGGGACATTGCGACCTACGAGCAGTACTTC,CASSWDIATYEQYF,TRBV5-1,-,TRBJ2-7,-
TGTGCCACCAGTGGTACCCAGGGGGGGGATGAAAAACTGTTTTTT,CATSGTQGGDEKLFF,TRBV24-1,-,TRBJ1-4,TRBD1
TGTGCCAGCAGCCAAGACTGGGACACATCCTACGAGCAGTACTTC,CASSQDWDTSYEQYF,TRBV3-1/TRBV3-2,-,TRBJ2-7,-
TGTGCCAGCAGCTTAGGCCACCGTAGGAGCTCCTACGAGCAGTACTTC,CASSLGHRRSSYEQYF,TRBV11-2,-,TRBJ2-7,-
TGTGCCAGCAGCCAAGAGGAGACCCAGTACTTC,CASSQEETQYF,TRBV6-6,-,TRBJ2-5,-
TGTGCCAGCAGCGTAGAGTGGGGACTAAAGGCTTACGAGCAGTACTTC,CASSVEWGLKAYEQYF,TRBV9,-,TRBJ2-7,TRBD2
TGCGCCAGCAGCAAGGAACCGGGGTTCAATGAGCAGTTCTTC,CASSKEPGFNEQFF,TRBV5-1,-,TRBJ2-1,-
TGTGCCAGCAGTTACTGGAGTGGAGGACAGGAATTCTCCTACGAGCAGTACTTC,CASSYWSGGQEFSYEQYF,TRBV6-2/TRBV6-3,-,TRBJ2-7,TRBD1
TGTGCCAGAAGGGACGTCACCGGGGAGCTGTTTTTT,CARRDVTGELFF,TRBV21-1,few,TRBJ2-2,-
TGTGCCAGCTCAGACAATGAAAAACTGTTTTTT,CASSDNEKLFF,TRBV18,-,TRBJ1-4,-